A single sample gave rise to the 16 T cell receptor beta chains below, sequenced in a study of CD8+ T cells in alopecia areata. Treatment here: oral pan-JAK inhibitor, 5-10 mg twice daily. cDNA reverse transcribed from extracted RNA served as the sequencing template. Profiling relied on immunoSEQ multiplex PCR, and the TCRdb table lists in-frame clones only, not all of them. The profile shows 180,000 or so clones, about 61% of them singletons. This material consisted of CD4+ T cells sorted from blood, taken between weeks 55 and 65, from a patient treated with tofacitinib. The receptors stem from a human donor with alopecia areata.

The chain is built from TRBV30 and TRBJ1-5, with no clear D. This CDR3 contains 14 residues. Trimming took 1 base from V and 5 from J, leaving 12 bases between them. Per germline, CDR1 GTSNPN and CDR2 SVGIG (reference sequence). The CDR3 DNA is TGTGCCTGGAGTGGGGCAGCATTTGATCAGCCCCAGCATTTT. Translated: CAWSGAAFDQPQHF.

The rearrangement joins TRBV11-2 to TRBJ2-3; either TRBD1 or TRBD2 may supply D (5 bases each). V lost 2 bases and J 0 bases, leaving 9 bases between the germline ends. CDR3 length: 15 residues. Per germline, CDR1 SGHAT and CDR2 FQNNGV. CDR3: CASSLWWGSTDTQYF. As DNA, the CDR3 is TGTGCCAGCAGCTTATGGTGGGGGAGCACAGATACGCAGTATTTT.

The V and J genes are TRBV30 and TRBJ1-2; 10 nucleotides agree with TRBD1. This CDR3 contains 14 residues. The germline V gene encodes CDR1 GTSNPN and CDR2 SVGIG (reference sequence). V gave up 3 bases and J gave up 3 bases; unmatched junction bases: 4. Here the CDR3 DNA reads TGTGCCTGGAGCCGGGACAGGGGATACTATGGCTACACCTTC. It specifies CAWSRDRGYYGYTF. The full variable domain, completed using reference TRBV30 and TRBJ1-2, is SQTIHQWPATLVQPVGSPLSLECTVEGTSNPNLYWYRQAAGRGLQLLFYSVGIGQISSEVPQNLSASRPQDRQFILSSKKLLLSDSGFYLCAWSRDRGYYGYTFGSGTRLTVV.

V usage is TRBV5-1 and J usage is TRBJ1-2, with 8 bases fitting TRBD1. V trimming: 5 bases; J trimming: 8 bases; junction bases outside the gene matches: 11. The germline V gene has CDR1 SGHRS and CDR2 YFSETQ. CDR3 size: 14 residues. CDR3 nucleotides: TGCGCCAGCAGAGTGGGACAGGCTTTAGACGGCTACACCTTC. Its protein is CASRVGQALDGYTF.

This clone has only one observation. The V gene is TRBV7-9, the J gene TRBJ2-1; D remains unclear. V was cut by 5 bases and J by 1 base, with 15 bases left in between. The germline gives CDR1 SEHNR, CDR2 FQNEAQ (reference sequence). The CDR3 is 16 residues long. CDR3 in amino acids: CASSHRLTSSYNEQFF. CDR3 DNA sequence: TGTGCCAGCAGCCATCGTTTGACAAGTTCCTACAATGAGCAGTTCTTC.

CDR3 residues: CASSLALLAFYEQYF. DNA for the CDR3: TGTGCCAGCAGCTTAGCGTTACTAGCGTTCTACGAGCAGTACTTC. The V call is TRBV7-2, the J call TRBJ2-7; TRBD2 matches 7 bases. J gave up 3 bases and V 0 bases, and 5 bases lay outside the gene matches. CDR1 and CDR2 (germline): SGHTA, FQGNSA. This CDR3 region has 15 residues.

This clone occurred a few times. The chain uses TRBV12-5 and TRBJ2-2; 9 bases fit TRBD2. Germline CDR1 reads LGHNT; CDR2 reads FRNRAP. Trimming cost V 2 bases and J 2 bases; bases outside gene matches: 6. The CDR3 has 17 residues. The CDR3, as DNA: TGTGCTAGTGGTTTGTTCATTAGCGGGGGAAACACCGGGGAGCTGTTTTTT. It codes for CASGLFISGGNTGELFF.

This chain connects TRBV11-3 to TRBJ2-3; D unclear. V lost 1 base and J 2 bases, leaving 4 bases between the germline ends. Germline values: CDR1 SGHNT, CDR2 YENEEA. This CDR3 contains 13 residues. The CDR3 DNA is TGTGCCAGCAGCTTAGCCATCACAGATACGCAGTATTTT. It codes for CASSLAITDTQYF.

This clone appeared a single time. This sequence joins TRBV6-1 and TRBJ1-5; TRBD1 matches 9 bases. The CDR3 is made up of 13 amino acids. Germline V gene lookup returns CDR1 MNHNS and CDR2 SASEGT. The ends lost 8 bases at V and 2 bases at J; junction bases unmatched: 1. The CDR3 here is CASRTGGNQPQHF. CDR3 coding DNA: TGTGCCAGCCGGACAGGGGGCAATCAGCCCCAGCATTTT.

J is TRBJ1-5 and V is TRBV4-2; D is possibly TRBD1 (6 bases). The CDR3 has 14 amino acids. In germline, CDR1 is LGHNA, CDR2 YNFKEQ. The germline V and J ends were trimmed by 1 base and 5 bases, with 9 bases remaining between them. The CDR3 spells CASSQGRGDQPQHF. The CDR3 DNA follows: TGTGCCAGCAGCCAAGGCAGGGGAGATCAGCCCCAGCATTTT.

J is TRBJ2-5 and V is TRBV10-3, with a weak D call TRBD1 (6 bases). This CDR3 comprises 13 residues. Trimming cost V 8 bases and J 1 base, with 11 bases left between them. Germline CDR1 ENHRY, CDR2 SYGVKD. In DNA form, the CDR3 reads TGTGCCATCGGGGGCTCCTCCCAAGAGACCCAGTACTTC. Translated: CAIGGSSQETQYF.

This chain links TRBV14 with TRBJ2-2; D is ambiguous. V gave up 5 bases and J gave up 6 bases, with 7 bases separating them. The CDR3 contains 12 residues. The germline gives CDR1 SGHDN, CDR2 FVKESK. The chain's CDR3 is CASSSSAGELFF. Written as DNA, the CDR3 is TGTGCCAGCAGCTCATCGGCCGGGGAGCTGTTTTTT.

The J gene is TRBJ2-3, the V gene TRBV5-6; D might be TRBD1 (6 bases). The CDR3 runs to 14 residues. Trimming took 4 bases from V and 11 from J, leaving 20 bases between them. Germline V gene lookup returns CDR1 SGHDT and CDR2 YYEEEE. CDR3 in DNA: TGTGCCAGCAGCCAGAGGTACAGGGATGTGAGGCAGTATTTT. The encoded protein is CASSQRYRDVRQYF.

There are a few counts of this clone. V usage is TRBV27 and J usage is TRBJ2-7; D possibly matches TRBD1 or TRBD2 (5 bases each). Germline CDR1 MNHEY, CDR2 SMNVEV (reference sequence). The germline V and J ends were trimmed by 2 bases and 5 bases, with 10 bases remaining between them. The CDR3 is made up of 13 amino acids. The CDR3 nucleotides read TGTGCCAGCAGTTTACTCGGGGCCGACGAGCAGTACTTC. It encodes CASSLLGADEQYF.

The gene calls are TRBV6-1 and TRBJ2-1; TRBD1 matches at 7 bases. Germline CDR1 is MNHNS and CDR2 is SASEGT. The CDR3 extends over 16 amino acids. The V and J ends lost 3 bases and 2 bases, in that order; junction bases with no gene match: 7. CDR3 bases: TGTGCCAGCAGTGACCAGACAGGGACCCCCTACAATGAGCAGTTCTTC. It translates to CASSDQTGTPYNEQFF.

The CDR3 loop is CSAQGFTEAFF. The CDR3 nucleotides read TGCAGTGCCCAGGGTTTCACTGAAGCTTTCTTT. This sequence joins TRBV20-1 and TRBJ1-1; maybe TRBD1 (5 bases). The germline V and J ends were trimmed by 6 bases and 4 bases, with 9 bases remaining between them. The CDR3 runs to 11 residues. Germline CDR1 reads DFQATT; CDR2 reads SNEGSKA (reference sequence).